This paragraph reports one T cell receptor beta chain. Per the original methods: It was from reference gene primer amplification that nucleated cell counts were estimated. The repertoire was sequenced with immunoSEQ multiplex PCR; TCRdb's copy has only in-frame clones and lacks some. V, J and clone size derive from that table, while D and trimming were established from the DNA sequence. In the table there are 320,000 or so clones, approximately 88% of which are singletons. These data come from a study of blood T cell repertoires in COVID-19. Study overall: T cells, B-cell-depleted T cells, or PBMCs supplied cDNA or gDNA.

The CDR3 covers 15 residues. V gave up 4 bases and J gave up 5 bases; unmatched junction bases: 8. Germline CDR1 and CDR2: LNHNV and YYDKDF (reference sequence). Those who participated ranged in age from roughly 18 to 90 years and resided in under 25 US areas. Material: PBMCs or T cells enriched from blood (not recorded which). The chain recombines TRBV15 with TRBJ2-5; 9 nucleotides match TRBD1. The TCR sequence derives from a man aged 25 to 45 who had recovered from COVID-19. Here the CDR3 reads CATSTRTGGAETQYF. CDR3 coding DNA: TGTGCCACCAGCACCCGTACAGGGGGCGCCGAGACCCAGTACTTC.